The rows below give T cell receptor beta chains drawn from one sample of a study of blood T cell repertoires in COVID-19. Produced via immunoSEQ multiplex PCR; TCRdb's table is partial and in-frame only. The sample consists of 140,000 to 150,000 clones, approximately 87% of them appearing once. Sequences were obtained from PBMCs or T cells enriched from blood (not recorded which). Receptor source: a man in his 60s who had recovered from COVID-19. Each CDR3 is given with its conserved first and last residue. The order of the fields is CDR3 protein, CDR3 DNA, D gene, J gene, clone size, V gene, CDR3 length. The D gene is left open where the match is weak. The listing skips clone size in some rows; elsewhere it reads once, few, many or a size class.

CDR3aa: CASNSQGGGNTIYF
CDR3nt: TGTGCCAGCAACTCACAGGGCGGTGGAAACACCATATATTTT
d_gene: NA
j_gene: TRBJ1-3
abundance: NA
v_gene: TRBV2
len: 14

CDR3aa: CASRTDRDNEQFF
CDR3nt: TGTGCCAGCAGAACGGACAGGGACAATGAGCAGTTCTTC
d_gene: TRBD1
j_gene: TRBJ2-1
abundance: NA
v_gene: TRBV5-4
len: 13

CDR3aa: CASSLVEAFF
CDR3nt: TGTGCCAGCTCTCTTGTTGAAGCTTTCTTT
d_gene: NA
j_gene: TRBJ1-1
abundance: NA
v_gene: TRBV6-5
len: 10

CDR3aa: CASSEEGSHYGYTF
CDR3nt: TGTGCCAGCAGTGAAGAAGGGAGCCACTATGGCTACACCTTC
d_gene: NA
j_gene: TRBJ1-2
abundance: once
v_gene: TRBV2
len: 14

CDR3aa: CASSLGSGNGYTF
CDR3nt: TGCGCCAGCAGCTTGGGGTCAGGGAATGGCTACACCTTC
d_gene: NA
j_gene: TRBJ1-2
abundance: few
v_gene: TRBV5-1
len: 13

CDR3aa: CASSWTGGTTEAFF
CDR3nt: TGTGCCAGCAGCTGGACAGGGGGCACCACTGAAGCTTTCTTT
d_gene: TRBD1
j_gene: TRBJ1-1
abundance: NA
v_gene: TRBV7-8
len: 14

CDR3aa: CSPGRDGTDTQYF
CDR3nt: TGCAGCCCGGGGCGGGACGGAACAGATACGCAGTATTTT
d_gene: NA
j_gene: TRBJ2-3
abundance: NA
v_gene: TRBV29-1
len: 13

CDR3aa: CASSYQRGRDEQFF
CDR3nt: TGTGCCAGCAGTTACCAGCGGGGGAGGGATGAGCAGTTCTTC
d_gene: TRBD2
j_gene: TRBJ2-1
abundance: NA
v_gene: TRBV6-5
len: 14

CDR3aa: CSARVPGGSFF
CDR3nt: TGCAGTGCTAGAGTACCCGGGGGGTCTTTCTTT
d_gene: NA
j_gene: TRBJ1-1
abundance: once
v_gene: TRBV20-1
len: 11

CDR3aa: CASSWTGGSGNTIYF
CDR3nt: TGTGCCAGCAGTTGGACAGGGGGCTCTGGAAACACCATATATTTT
d_gene: TRBD1
j_gene: TRBJ1-3
abundance: NA
v_gene: TRBV6-5
len: 15

CDR3aa: CASSLAGGPRDTQYF
CDR3nt: TGTGCCAGCAGTTTAGCGGGGGGCCCTAGAGATACGCAGTATTTT
d_gene: TRBD2
j_gene: TRBJ2-3
abundance: NA
v_gene: TRBV13
len: 15

CDR3aa: CATSSGTDNTDTQYF
CDR3nt: TGTGCCACCAGTAGTGGGACAGATAACACAGATACGCAGTATTTT
d_gene: TRBD1
j_gene: TRBJ2-3
abundance: medium-sized
v_gene: TRBV15
len: 15

CDR3aa: CASSVATGITDTQYF
CDR3nt: TGTGCCAGCAGCGTCGCCACCGGGATTACAGATACGCAGTATTTT
d_gene: NA
j_gene: TRBJ2-3
abundance: NA
v_gene: TRBV9
len: 15

CDR3aa: CASRSSIAYEQYF
CDR3nt: TGTGCCAGCAGATCGAGTATCGCCTACGAGCAGTACTTC
d_gene: NA
j_gene: TRBJ2-7
abundance: NA
v_gene: TRBV25-1
len: 13

CDR3aa: CATSRQSFSPEAFF
CDR3nt: TGTGCCACCAGCAGGCAGTCATTTAGCCCAGAAGCTTTCTTT
d_gene: NA
j_gene: TRBJ1-1
abundance: NA
v_gene: TRBV15
len: 14

CDR3aa: CASSKGGSSSYNEQFF
CDR3nt: TGTGCCAGTAGTAAGGGGGGGTCGAGCTCCTACAATGAGCAGTTCTTC
d_gene: NA
j_gene: TRBJ2-1
abundance: NA
v_gene: TRBV19
len: 16

CDR3aa: CASSSGGGYGNEQFF
CDR3nt: TGTGCCAGCAGCTCGGGAGGGGGTTACGGCAATGAGCAGTTCTTC
d_gene: TRBD2
j_gene: TRBJ2-1
abundance: NA
v_gene: TRBV5-4
len: 15

CDR3aa: CSVRGDRDTQYF
CDR3nt: TGCAGCGTTCGGGGGGACCGAGATACGCAGTATTTT
d_gene: TRBD2
j_gene: TRBJ2-3
abundance: once
v_gene: TRBV29-1
len: 12

CDR3aa: CASSPAGQGRKEQYF
CDR3nt: TGTGCCAGCAGCCCCGCTGGACAGGGGAGAAAAGAGCAGTACTTC
d_gene: TRBD1
j_gene: TRBJ2-7
abundance: NA
v_gene: TRBV5-6
len: 15

CDR3aa: CASSPPRGSGYEQYF
CDR3nt: TGTGCCAGCTCACCACCCCGAGGGTCAGGCTACGAGCAGTACTTC
d_gene: NA
j_gene: TRBJ2-7
abundance: NA
v_gene: TRBV18
len: 15

CDR3aa: CASSPPDNNSPLHF
CDR3nt: TGTGCCAGCAGTCCCCCGGACAATAATTCACCCCTCCACTTT
d_gene: NA
j_gene: TRBJ1-6
abundance: NA
v_gene: TRBV27
len: 14

CDR3aa: CASTGTGRTGELFF
CDR3nt: TGTGCCAGTACCGGGACAGGGCGAACCGGGGAGCTGTTTTTT
d_gene: TRBD1
j_gene: TRBJ2-2
abundance: NA
v_gene: TRBV19
len: 14

CDR3aa: CASSPTSGSPLLRGGELFF
CDR3nt: TGTGCCAGCAGCCCGACTAGCGGGAGCCCCCTTTTGAGGGGCGGGGAGCTGTTTTTT
d_gene: TRBD2
j_gene: TRBJ2-2
abundance: few
v_gene: TRBV28
len: 19

CDR3aa: CASSRDSSSGNTIYF
CDR3nt: TGTGCCAGCAGCCGGGACAGTAGCTCTGGAAACACCATATATTTT
d_gene: TRBD1
j_gene: TRBJ1-3
abundance: NA
v_gene: TRBV28
len: 15

CDR3aa: CASSDLRGVANEQFF
CDR3nt: TGTGCCAGCAGTGATCTCAGGGGGGTAGCCAATGAGCAGTTCTTC
d_gene: NA
j_gene: TRBJ2-1
abundance: NA
v_gene: TRBV6-1
len: 15

CDR3aa: CATSRDLWTQYF
CDR3nt: TGTGCCACCAGCAGAGATTTATGGACCCAGTACTTC
d_gene: NA
j_gene: TRBJ2-5
abundance: NA
v_gene: TRBV15
len: 12

CDR3aa: CASRFRDTLRETQYF
CDR3nt: TGTGCCAGCAGATTCCGGGACACCCTTAGGGAGACCCAGTACTTC
d_gene: NA
j_gene: TRBJ2-5
abundance: NA
v_gene: TRBV5-6
len: 15

CDR3aa: CASSLGTSGPNEQFF
CDR3nt: TGCGCCAGCAGCTTAGGGACTAGCGGGCCCAATGAGCAGTTCTTC
d_gene: TRBD2
j_gene: TRBJ2-1
abundance: once
v_gene: TRBV5-1
len: 15

CDR3aa: CASSLGQVPNTEAFF
CDR3nt: TGTGCCAGCAGCCTCGGCCAGGTTCCCAACACTGAAGCTTTCTTT
d_gene: NA
j_gene: TRBJ1-1
abundance: once
v_gene: TRBV7-3
len: 15

CDR3aa: CASRAGTSVRTDTQYF
CDR3nt: TGTGCCAGCAGAGCTGGGACTAGCGTTCGCACAGATACGCAGTATTTT
d_gene: TRBD2
j_gene: TRBJ2-3
abundance: NA
v_gene: TRBV28
len: 16

CDR3aa: CASTPRPLAGVETQYF
CDR3nt: TGTGCCAGCACCCCTCGCCCCCTAGCGGGAGTGGAGACCCAGTACTTC
d_gene: TRBD2
j_gene: TRBJ2-5
abundance: NA
v_gene: TRBV11-2
len: 16

CDR3aa: CATSDLGHKTGELFF
CDR3nt: TGTGCCACCAGTGACCTGGGCCACAAAACCGGGGAGCTGTTTTTT
d_gene: NA
j_gene: TRBJ2-2
abundance: NA
v_gene: TRBV24-1
len: 15

CDR3aa: CASSLAVNQPQHF
CDR3nt: TGTGCCAGCAGCTTAGCGGTAAATCAGCCCCAGCATTTT
d_gene: NA
j_gene: TRBJ1-5
abundance: NA
v_gene: TRBV7-3
len: 13

CDR3aa: CASTGLLGNQPQHF
CDR3nt: TGTGCCAGCACGGGACTTTTAGGCAATCAGCCCCAGCATTTT
d_gene: NA
j_gene: TRBJ1-5
abundance: NA
v_gene: TRBV19
len: 14

CDR3aa: CASSDLWGGDEKLFF
CDR3nt: TGTGCCAGCAGTGACCTGTGGGGGGGGGATGAAAAACTGTTTTTT
d_gene: NA
j_gene: TRBJ1-4
abundance: NA
v_gene: TRBV6-1
len: 15

CDR3aa: CASSLRGPGQGAGNTIYF
CDR3nt: TGTGCCAGCAGCCTACGGGGCCCGGGACAGGGCGCTGGAAACACCATATATTTT
d_gene: TRBD1
j_gene: TRBJ1-3
abundance: NA
v_gene: TRBV7-3
len: 18

CDR3aa: CASSPPGDNTGELFF
CDR3nt: TGTGCCAGCTCACCACCCGGGGATAACACCGGGGAGCTGTTTTTT
d_gene: NA
j_gene: TRBJ2-2
abundance: NA
v_gene: TRBV18
len: 15

CDR3aa: CAISSPGGSRADEQYF
CDR3nt: TGTGCCATCTCCTCCCCCGGGGGAAGCAGGGCGGACGAGCAGTACTTC
d_gene: NA
j_gene: TRBJ2-7
abundance: NA
v_gene: TRBV10-3
len: 16

CDR3aa: CSVGTASGANVLTF
CDR3nt: TGCAGCGTTGGGACAGCCTCTGGGGCCAACGTCCTGACTTTC
d_gene: NA
j_gene: TRBJ2-6
abundance: few
v_gene: TRBV29-1
len: 14

CDR3aa: CASNPSDRGAFF
CDR3nt: TGTGCCAGCAACCCTTCGGACAGGGGAGCTTTCTTT
d_gene: TRBD1
j_gene: TRBJ1-1
abundance: NA
v_gene: TRBV6-5
len: 12

CDR3aa: CASSAGQGWTEAFF
CDR3nt: TGTGCCAGCAGCGCGGGACAGGGGTGGACTGAAGCTTTCTTT
d_gene: TRBD1
j_gene: TRBJ1-1
abundance: NA
v_gene: TRBV11-2
len: 14

CDR3aa: CASSLRSNTGELFF
CDR3nt: TGTGCCAGCTCACTACGGAGCAACACCGGGGAGCTGTTTTTT
d_gene: NA
j_gene: TRBJ2-2
abundance: NA
v_gene: TRBV18
len: 14

CDR3aa: CASSHPVGQVETQYF
CDR3nt: TGTGCCAGCAGCCACCCGGTCGGACAGGTAGAGACCCAGTACTTC
d_gene: TRBD1
j_gene: TRBJ2-5
abundance: NA
v_gene: TRBV3-1/TRBV3-2
len: 15

CDR3aa: CASHDRVSARKNSPLHF
CDR3nt: TGTGCCAGCCATGACAGGGTCAGCGCGAGGAAGAATTCACCCCTCCACTTT
d_gene: TRBD1
j_gene: TRBJ1-6
abundance: NA
v_gene: TRBV27
len: 17

CDR3aa: CASSLFALAGARTDTQYF
CDR3nt: TGCGCCAGCAGCTTGTTCGCCCTAGCGGGGGCCCGCACAGATACGCAGTATTTT
d_gene: TRBD2
j_gene: TRBJ2-3
abundance: once
v_gene: TRBV5-1
len: 18

CDR3aa: CASRGRGKDQPQHF
CDR3nt: TGTGCCAGTAGGGGCAGGGGTAAAGATCAGCCCCAGCATTTT
d_gene: NA
j_gene: TRBJ1-5
abundance: NA
v_gene: TRBV19
len: 14

CDR3aa: CASSWTVNYGYTF
CDR3nt: TGTGCCAGCAGTTGGACAGTTAACTATGGCTACACCTTC
d_gene: NA
j_gene: TRBJ1-2
abundance: NA
v_gene: TRBV2
len: 13

CDR3aa: CASSPEVNSPLHF
CDR3nt: TGTGCCAGCAGCCCAGAGGTAAATTCACCCCTCCACTTT
d_gene: NA
j_gene: TRBJ1-6
abundance: NA
v_gene: TRBV28
len: 13

CDR3aa: CASMGQQNEKLFF
CDR3nt: TGTGCCAGCATGGGACAGCAGAATGAAAAACTGTTTTTT
d_gene: TRBD1
j_gene: TRBJ1-4
abundance: NA
v_gene: TRBV2
len: 13